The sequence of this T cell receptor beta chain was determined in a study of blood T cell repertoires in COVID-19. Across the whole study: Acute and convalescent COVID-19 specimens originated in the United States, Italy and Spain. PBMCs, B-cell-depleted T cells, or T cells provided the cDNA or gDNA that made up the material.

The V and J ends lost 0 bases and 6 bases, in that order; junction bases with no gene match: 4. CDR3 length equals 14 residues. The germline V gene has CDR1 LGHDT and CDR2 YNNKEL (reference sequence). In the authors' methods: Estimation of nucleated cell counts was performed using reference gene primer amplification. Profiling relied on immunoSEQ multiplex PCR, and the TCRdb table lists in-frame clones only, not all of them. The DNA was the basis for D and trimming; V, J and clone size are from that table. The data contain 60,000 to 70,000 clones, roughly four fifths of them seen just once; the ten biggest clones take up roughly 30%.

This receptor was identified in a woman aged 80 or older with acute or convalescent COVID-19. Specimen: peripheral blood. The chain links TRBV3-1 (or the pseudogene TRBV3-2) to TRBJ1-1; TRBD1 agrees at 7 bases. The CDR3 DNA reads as TGTGCCAGCAGCCAAGAAGGGACAGCTGCTGAAGCTTTCTTT. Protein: CASSQEGTAAEAFF.